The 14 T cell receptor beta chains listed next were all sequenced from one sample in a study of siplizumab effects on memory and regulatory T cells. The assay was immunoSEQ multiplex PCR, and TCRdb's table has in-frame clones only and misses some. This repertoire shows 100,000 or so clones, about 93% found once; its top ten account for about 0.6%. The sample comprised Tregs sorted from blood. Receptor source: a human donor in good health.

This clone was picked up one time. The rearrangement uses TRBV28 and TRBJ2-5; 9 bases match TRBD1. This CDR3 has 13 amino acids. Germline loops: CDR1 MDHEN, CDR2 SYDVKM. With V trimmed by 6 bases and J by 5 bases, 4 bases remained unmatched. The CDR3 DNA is TGTGCCAGCAGCCGCGACAGGGGGGAGACCCAGTACTTC. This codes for CASSRDRGETQYF. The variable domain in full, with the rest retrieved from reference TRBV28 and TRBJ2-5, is DVKVTQSSRYLVKRTGEKVFLECVQDMDHENMFWYRQDPGLGLRLIYFSYDVKMKEKGDIPEGYSVSREKKERFSLILESASTNQTSMYLCASSRDRGETQYFGPGTRLLVL.

Here the CDR3 DNA reads TGTGCCTGGACCTCATTGGGTCCGGGTCGCGAGCAGTACTTC. This codes for CAWTSLGPGREQYF. This chain joins TRBV30 and TRBJ2-7; D gene uncertain. Between the trimmed V and J ends, which lost 4 bases and 6 bases, there was a span of 19 bases. CDR1 is GTSNPN, CDR2 SVGIG, per germline (reference sequence). This CDR3 has 14 amino acids.

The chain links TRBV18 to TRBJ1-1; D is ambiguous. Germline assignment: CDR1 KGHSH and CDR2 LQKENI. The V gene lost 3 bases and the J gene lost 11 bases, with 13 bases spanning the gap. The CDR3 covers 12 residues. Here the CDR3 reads CASSPTRDGAFF. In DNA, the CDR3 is TGTGCCAGCTCACCTACGAGGGATGGGGCTTTCTTT.

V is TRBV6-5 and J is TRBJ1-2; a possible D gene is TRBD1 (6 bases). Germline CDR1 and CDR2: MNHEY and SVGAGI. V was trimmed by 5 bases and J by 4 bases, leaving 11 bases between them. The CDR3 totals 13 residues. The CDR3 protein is CASSLGQLYGYTF. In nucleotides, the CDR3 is TGTGCCAGCAGTCTCGGACAGCTCTATGGCTACACCTTC.

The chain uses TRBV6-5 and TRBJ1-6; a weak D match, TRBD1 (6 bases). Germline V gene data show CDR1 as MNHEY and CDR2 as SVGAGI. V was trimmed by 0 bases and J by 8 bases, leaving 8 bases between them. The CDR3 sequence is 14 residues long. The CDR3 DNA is TGTGCCAGCAGTTACTCCCAGGGGCATTCACCCCTCCACTTT. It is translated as CASSYSQGHSPLHF.

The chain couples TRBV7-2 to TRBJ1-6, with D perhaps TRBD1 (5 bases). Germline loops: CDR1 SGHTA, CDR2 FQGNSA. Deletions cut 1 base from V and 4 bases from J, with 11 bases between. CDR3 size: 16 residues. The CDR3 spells CASSLVAGLYNSPLHF. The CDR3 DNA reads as TGTGCCAGCAGCTTAGTAGCAGGGCTTTATAATTCACCCCTCCACTTT.

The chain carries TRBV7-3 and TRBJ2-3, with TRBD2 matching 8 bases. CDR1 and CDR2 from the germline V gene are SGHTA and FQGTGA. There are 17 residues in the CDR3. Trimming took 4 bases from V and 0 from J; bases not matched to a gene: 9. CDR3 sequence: CASSSRRLARSTDTQYF. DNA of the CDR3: TGTGCCAGCAGCTCGCGGAGACTAGCGCGGAGCACAGATACGCAGTATTTT.

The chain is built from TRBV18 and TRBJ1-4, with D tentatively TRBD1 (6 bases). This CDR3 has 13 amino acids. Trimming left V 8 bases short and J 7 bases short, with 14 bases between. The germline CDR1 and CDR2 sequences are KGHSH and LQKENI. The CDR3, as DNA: TGTGCCAGCGCCAGGGGAAGCGGTGAAAAACTGTTTTTT. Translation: CASARGSGEKLFF.

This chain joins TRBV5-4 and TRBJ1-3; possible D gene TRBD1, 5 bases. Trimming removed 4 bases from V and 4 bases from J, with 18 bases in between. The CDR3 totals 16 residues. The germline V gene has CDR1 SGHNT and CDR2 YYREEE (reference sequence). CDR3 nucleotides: TGTGCCAGCAGCGTGAAGGGACCGATTGGAGGAAACACCATATATTTT. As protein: CASSVKGPIGGNTIYF.

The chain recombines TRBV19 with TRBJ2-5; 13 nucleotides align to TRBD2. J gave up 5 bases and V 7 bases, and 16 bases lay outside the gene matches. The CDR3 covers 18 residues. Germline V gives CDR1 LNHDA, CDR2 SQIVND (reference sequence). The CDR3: CASKLAGGPIVGGETQYF. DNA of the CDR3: TGTGCCAGTAAACTAGCGGGAGGGCCAATCGTAGGTGGGGAGACCCAGTACTTC.

DNA for the CDR3: TGTGCCAGCAGTCCGAGGACTCAGTGGGGTGGCTACACCTTC. This encodes CASSPRTQWGGYTF. The J gene is TRBJ1-2, the V gene TRBV27; no clear D gene. The CDR3 totals 14 residues. In germline, CDR1 is MNHEY, CDR2 SMNVEV (reference sequence). V was trimmed by 5 bases and J by 7 bases, leaving 17 bases between them.

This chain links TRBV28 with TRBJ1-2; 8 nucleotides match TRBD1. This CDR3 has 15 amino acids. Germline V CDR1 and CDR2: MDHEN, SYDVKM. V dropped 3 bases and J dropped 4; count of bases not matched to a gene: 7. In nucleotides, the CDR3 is TGTGCCAGCAGTTTCTCTGGACAGGGAGTCTATGGCTACACCTTC. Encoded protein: CASSFSGQGVYGYTF.

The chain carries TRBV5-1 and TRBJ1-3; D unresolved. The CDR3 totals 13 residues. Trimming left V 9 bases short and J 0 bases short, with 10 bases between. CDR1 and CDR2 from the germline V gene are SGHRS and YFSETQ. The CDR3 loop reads CAIVADSGNTIYF. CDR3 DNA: TGCGCCATAGTTGCGGACTCTGGAAACACCATATATTTT.

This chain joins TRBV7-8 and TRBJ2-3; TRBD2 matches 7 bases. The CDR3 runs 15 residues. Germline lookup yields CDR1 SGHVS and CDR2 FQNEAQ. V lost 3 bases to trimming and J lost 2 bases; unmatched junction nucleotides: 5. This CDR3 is CASSFGLGYTDTQYF. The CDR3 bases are TGTGCCAGCAGCTTCGGACTAGGCTACACAGATACGCAGTATTTT.